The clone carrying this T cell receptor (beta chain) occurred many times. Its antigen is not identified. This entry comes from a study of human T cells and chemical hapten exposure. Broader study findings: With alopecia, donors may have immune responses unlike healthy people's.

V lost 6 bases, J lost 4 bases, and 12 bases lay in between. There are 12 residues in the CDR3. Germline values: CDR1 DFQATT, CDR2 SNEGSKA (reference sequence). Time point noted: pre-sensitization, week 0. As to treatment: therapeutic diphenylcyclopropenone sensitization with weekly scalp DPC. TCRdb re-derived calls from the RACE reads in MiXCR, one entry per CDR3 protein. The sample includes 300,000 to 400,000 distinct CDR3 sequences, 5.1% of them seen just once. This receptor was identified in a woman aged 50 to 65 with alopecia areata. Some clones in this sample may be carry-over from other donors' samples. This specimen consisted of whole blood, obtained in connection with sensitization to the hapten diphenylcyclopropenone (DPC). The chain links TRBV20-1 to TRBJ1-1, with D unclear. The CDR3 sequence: CSATKWGTEAFF. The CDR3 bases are TGCAGTGCAACTAAGTGGGGCACTGAAGCTTTCTTT.